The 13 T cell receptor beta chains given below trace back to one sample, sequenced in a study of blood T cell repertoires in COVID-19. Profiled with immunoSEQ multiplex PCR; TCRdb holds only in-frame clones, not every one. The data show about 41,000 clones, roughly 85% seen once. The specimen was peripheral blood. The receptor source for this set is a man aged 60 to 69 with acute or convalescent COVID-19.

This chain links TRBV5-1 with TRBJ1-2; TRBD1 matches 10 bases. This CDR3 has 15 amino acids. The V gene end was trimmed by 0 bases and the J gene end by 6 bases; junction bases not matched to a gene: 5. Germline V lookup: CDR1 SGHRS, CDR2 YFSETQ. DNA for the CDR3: TGCGCCAGCAGCTTGGAGACAGGGGGCTTCAATGGCTACACCTTC. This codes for CASSLETGGFNGYTF.

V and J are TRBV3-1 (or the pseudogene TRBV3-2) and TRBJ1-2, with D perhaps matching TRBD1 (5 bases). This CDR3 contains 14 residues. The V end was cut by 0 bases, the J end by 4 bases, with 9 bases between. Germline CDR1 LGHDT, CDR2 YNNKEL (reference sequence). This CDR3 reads CASSQDGTGYGYTF. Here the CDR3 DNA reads TGTGCCAGCAGCCAAGATGGAACAGGCTATGGCTACACCTTC.

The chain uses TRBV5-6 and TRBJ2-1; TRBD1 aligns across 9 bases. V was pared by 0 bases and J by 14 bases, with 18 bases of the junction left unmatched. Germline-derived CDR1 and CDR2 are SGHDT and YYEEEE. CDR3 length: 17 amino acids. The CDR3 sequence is CASSLEPRDRDKPGKFF. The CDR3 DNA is TGTGCCAGCAGCTTGGAACCCCGGGACAGGGACAAGCCAGGGAAGTTCTTC.

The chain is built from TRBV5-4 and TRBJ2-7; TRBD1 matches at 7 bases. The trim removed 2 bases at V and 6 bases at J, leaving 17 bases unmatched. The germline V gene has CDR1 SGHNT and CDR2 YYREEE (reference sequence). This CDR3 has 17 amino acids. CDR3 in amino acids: CASSFLLETGANVEQYF. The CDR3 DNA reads TGTGCCAGCAGCTTTCTCCTGGAAACAGGGGCGAACGTCGAGCAGTACTTC. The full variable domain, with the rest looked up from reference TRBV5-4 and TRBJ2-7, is ETGVTQSPTHLIKTRGQQVTLRCSSQSGHNTVSWYQQALGQGPQFIFQYYREEENGRGNFPPRFSGLQFPNYSSELNVNALELDDSALYLCASSFLLETGANVEQYFGPGTRLTVT.

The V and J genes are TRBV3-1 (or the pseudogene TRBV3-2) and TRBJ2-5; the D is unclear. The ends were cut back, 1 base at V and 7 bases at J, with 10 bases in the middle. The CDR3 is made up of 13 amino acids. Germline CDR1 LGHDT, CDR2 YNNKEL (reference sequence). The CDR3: CASSQARPGTQYF. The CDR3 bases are TGTGCCAGCAGCCAAGCTCGTCCAGGGACCCAGTACTTC.

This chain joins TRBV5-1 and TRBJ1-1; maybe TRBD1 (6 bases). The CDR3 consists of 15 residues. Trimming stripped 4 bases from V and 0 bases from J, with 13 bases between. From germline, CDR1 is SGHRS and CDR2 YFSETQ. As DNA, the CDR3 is TGCGCCAGCAGCATATGGGACACGATGAACACTGAAGCTTTCTTT. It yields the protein CASSIWDTMNTEAFF. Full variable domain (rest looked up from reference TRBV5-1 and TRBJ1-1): KAGVTQTPRYLIKTRGQQVTLSCSPISGHRSVSWYQQTPGQGLQFLFEYFSETQRNKGNFPGRFSGRQFSNSRSEMNVSTLELGDSALYLCASSIWDTMNTEAFFGQGTRLTVV.

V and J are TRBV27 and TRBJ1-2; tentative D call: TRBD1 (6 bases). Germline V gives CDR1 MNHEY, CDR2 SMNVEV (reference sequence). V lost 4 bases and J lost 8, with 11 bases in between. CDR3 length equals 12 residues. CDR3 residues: CASSSTGAGYTF. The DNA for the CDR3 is TGTGCCAGCAGTTCGACAGGCGCCGGCTACACCTTC.

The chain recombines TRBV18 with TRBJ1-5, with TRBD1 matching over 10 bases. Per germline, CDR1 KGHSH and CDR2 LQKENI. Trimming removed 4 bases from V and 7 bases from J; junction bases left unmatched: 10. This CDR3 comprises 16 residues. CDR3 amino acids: CASSLEGQGSRQPQHF. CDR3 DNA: TGTGCCAGCTCACTAGAGGGACAGGGGTCGAGGCAGCCCCAGCATTTT. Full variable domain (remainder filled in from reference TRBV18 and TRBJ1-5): NAGVMQNPRHLVRRRGQEARLRCSPMKGHSHVYWYRQLPEEGLKFMVYLQKENIIDESGMPKERFSAEFPKEGPSILRIQQVVRGDSAAYFCASSLEGQGSRQPQHFGDGTRLSIL.

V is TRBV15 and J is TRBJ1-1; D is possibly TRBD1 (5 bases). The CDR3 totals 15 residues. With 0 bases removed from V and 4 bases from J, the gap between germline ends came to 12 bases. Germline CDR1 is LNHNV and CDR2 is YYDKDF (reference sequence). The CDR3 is CATSRESAGTTEAFF. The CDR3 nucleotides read TGTGCCACCAGCAGAGAATCTGCGGGGACCACTGAAGCTTTCTTT.

The CDR3 here is CASSFQGLNTEAFF. The CDR3 DNA reads TGTGCCAGCAGTTTTCAGGGCTTGAACACTGAAGCTTTCTTT. The V gene is TRBV27, the J gene TRBJ1-1; a possible D gene is TRBD1 (5 bases). Trimming left V 3 bases short and J 0 bases short, with 8 bases between. The length of the CDR3 is 14 residues. From germline, CDR1 is MNHEY and CDR2 SMNVEV (reference sequence).

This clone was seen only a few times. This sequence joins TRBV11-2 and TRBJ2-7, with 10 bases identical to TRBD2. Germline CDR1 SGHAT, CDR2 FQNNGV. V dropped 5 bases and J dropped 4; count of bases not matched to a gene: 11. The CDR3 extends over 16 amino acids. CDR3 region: CASSADLSGGVYEQYF. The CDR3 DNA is TGTGCCAGCAGCGCCGACTTGAGCGGGGGGGTTTACGAGCAGTACTTC.

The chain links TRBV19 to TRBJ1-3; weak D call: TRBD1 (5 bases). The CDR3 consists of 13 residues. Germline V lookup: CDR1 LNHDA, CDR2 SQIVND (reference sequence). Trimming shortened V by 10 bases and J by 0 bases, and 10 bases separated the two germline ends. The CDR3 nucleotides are TGTGCCATCAGGGCGCCCTCTGGAAACACCATATATTTT. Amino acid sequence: CAIRAPSGNTIYF.

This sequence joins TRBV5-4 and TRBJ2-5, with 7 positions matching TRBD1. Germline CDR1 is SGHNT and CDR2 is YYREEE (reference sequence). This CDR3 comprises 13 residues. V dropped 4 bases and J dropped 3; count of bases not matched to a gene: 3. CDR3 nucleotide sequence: TGTGCCAGCAGCCCCGGGACAGAAGAGACCCAGTACTTC. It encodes CASSPGTEETQYF. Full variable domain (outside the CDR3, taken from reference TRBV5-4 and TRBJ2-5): ETGVTQSPTHLIKTRGQQVTLRCSSQSGHNTVSWYQQALGQGPQFIFQYYREEENGRGNFPPRFSGLQFPNYSSELNVNALELDDSALYLCASSPGTEETQYFGPGTRLLVL.